This TCR beta chain was found in a study of human T cells and chemical hapten exposure. The time point is: patch test 3, about 24 weeks after DPC sensitization. Noted treatment: therapeutic diphenylcyclopropenone sensitization with weekly scalp DPC. Donation of samples came from alopecia patients who were 18 to 70 years old and suitable for DPC. TCRdb re-called the RACE reads with MiXCR, one entry per CDR3 protein. The table includes about 160,000 distinct CDR3 sequences, 28% detected once. Germline loops: CDR1 KGHDR, CDR2 SFDVKD. The CDR3 is made up of 14 amino acids. The V gene lost 6 bases and the J gene lost 2 bases, with 11 bases spanning the gap.

The sequences come from whole blood, collected in connection with sensitization to the hapten diphenylcyclopropenone (DPC). V usage is TRBV24-1 and J usage is TRBJ2-3; D not resolved. The TCR sequence derives from a woman in her late teens or twenties with alopecia areata. Some clones in this sample may be carry-over from other donors' samples. The CDR3: CATSPASSTDTQYF. The CDR3 DNA reads TGTGCCACCAGTCCAGCGAGCTCCACAGATACGCAGTATTTT.